Listed here are 16 T cell receptor beta chains from one sample, sequenced in a study of T cells in Graves' hyperthyroidism and ophthalmopathy. Amplification targeted TCR beta CDR3 regions from RNA transcripts. During a first-round RT-PCR of the TCR CDR3, the HTBI primer set was used. MiXCR, run by TCRdb on the multiplex PCR reads, gives a single entry per CDR3 protein. The top ten hold about 26% of the sample, which has 400,000 to 600,000 distinct CDR3 sequences, around 20% seen once. Sequences were obtained from blood. These receptors were obtained from a man aged 18 to 35 with Graves' hyperthyroidism.

The V gene is TRBV5-6, the J gene TRBJ2-2; the D gene could be TRBD1 or TRBD2 (6 bases each). Germline V lookup: CDR1 SGHDT, CDR2 YYEEEE. Between the trimmed V and J ends, which lost 4 bases and 4 bases, there was a span of 20 bases. The CDR3 length is 17 residues. CDR3 protein: CASSPGALPYSTGELFF. The CDR3 DNA reads as TGTGCCAGCAGCCCGGGGGCCCTCCCCTACAGCACCGGGGAGCTGTTTTTT.

Details on this clonotype: A much larger clone is a single base away; this may be a read error. The rearrangement uses TRBV5-1 and TRBJ2-5, with 7 positions matching TRBD1. This CDR3 has 15 residues. Looked up from germline, CDR1 is SGHRS and CDR2 is YFSETQ. CDR3 sequence reads: CASRRGVGGQETRYF. Written as DNA, the CDR3 is TGCGCCAGCAGACGTGGGGTAGGGGGCCAAGAGACCCGGTACTTC.

This clonotype has just a few counts. A much more abundant neighbour one base away suggests this may be a read error. This rearrangement joins TRBV20-1 to TRBJ1-1; D uncertain. V lost 1 base to trimming and J lost 11 bases, with 14 bases between them. The CDR3 has 12 amino acids. Per the germline V gene, CDR1 is DFQATT and CDR2 is SNEGSKA (reference sequence). The CDR3 coding sequence is TGCAGTGCTAGAGTCGAGGCGCGTCGGGCTTTCTTT. This sequence encodes CSARVEARRAFF.

This clonotype came up many times. The rearrangement links TRBV6-1 to TRBJ2-2; 7 nucleotides match TRBD1. V lost 6 bases to trimming and J lost 5 bases; unmatched junction nucleotides: 6. Germline CDR1 reads MNHNS; CDR2 reads SASEGT. This CDR3 spans 14 amino acids. The CDR3 region is CASSGQDQTGELFF. The CDR3 DNA is TGTGCCAGCAGCGGACAGGATCAAACCGGGGAGCTGTTTTTT.

This clonotype was recorded at least ten times. This chain joins TRBV20-1 and TRBJ2-2, with 7 bases lining up with TRBD2. CDR3 length: 16 residues. CDR1 is DFQATT, CDR2 SNEGSKA, per germline (reference sequence). J lost 4 bases, V lost 3 bases, and 11 bases had no gene match. As DNA, the CDR3 is TGCAGTGCTAGCCCTACGGGGGGATTGGGCACCGGGGAGCTGTTTTTT. Translated: CSASPTGGLGTGELFF.

Ten or more counts support this clonotype. The V call is TRBV12-3 or TRBV12-4, the J call TRBJ2-7, with 7 bases fitting TRBD1. J lost 3 bases, V lost 5 bases, and 10 bases had no gene match. This CDR3 is 15 amino acids long. The CDR3 is CASSPGLTGIYEQYF. The CDR3, as DNA: TGTGCCAGCAGTCCTGGATTGACAGGGATCTACGAGCAGTACTTC.

In this sample, this clonotype turned up many times. The gene calls are TRBV19 and TRBJ1-1, with D hard to call. CDR1 and CDR2 (germline): LNHDA, SQIVND (reference sequence). Trimming left V 6 bases short and J 2 bases short, with 16 bases between. The CDR3 is 15 residues long. CDR3 region: CASRYRPSGNTEAFF. The CDR3 nucleotides are TGTGCCAGTAGATACCGGCCGTCAGGCAACACTGAAGCTTTCTTT. Full variable domain (remainder filled in from reference TRBV19 and TRBJ1-1): DGGITQSPKYLFRKEGQNVTLSCEQNLNHDAMYWYRQDPGQGLRLIYYSQIVNDFQKGDIAEGYSVSREKKESFPLTVTSAQKNPTAFYLCASRYRPSGNTEAFFGQGTRLTVV.

This clonotype was recorded many times. This rearrangement joins TRBV4-1 to TRBJ2-2; perhaps TRBD2 as D (6 bases). V was trimmed by 3 bases and J by 6 bases, leaving 20 bases between them. CDR3 length equals 17 residues. The germline gives CDR1 MGHRA, CDR2 YSYEKL. The CDR3: CASSQGGLLLQAGELFF. CDR3 in DNA: TGCGCCAGCAGCCAGGGGGGACTCTTACTTCAGGCCGGGGAGCTGTTTTTT.

This chain connects TRBV5-1 to TRBJ1-5; 9 nucleotides line up with TRBD1. The J segment lost 5 bases and the V segment lost 4 bases, leaving 10 bases of the junction unmatched. CDR3 length equals 16 residues. Germline loops: CDR1 SGHRS, CDR2 YFSETQ. CDR3: CASSRGPGQGYQPQHF. CDR3 nucleotide sequence: TGCGCCAGCAGCCGTGGGCCCGGACAGGGGTATCAGCCCCAGCATTTT.

This clonotype was recorded at least ten times. The V gene is TRBV6-1, the J gene TRBJ1-2; the match to TRBD1 covers 8 bases. This CDR3 region has 15 residues. V shed 5 bases and J 4 bases; nucleotides not matched to a gene: 9. The germline gives CDR1 MNHNS, CDR2 SASEGT. The CDR3 coding sequence is TGTGCCAGCAGTAAGAACAGGGGGGAGGCCTATGGCTACACCTTC. Residues: CASSKNRGEAYGYTF.

This clonotype was detected a few times. This chain uses TRBV18 with TRBJ2-7; possible D gene TRBD1, 6 bases. This CDR3 contains 14 residues. Trimming removed 3 bases at V and 3 bases at J, with 12 bases between. Germline assignment: CDR1 KGHSH and CDR2 LQKENI. The DNA of the CDR3 is TGTGCCAGCTCACCTGGGGACACCCACTACGAGCAGTACTTC. Translating gives CASSPGDTHYEQYF.

CDR3 coding DNA: TGTGCCTGGAGCCGGACAGGGGGGACCTACGAGCAGTACTTC. This codes for CAWSRTGGTYEQYF. The gene calls are TRBV30 and TRBJ2-7, with 10 bases lining up with TRBD1. V lost 3 bases to trimming and J lost 2 bases; unmatched junction nucleotides: 4. This CDR3 is built from 14 residues. Germline lookup yields CDR1 GTSNPN and CDR2 SVGIG (reference sequence).

Written as DNA, the CDR3 is TGTGCCAGCAGTGGCCGACAGAGCTCTGGAAACACCATATATTTT. It encodes CASSGRQSSGNTIYF. V gene TRBV6-1 combines with J gene TRBJ1-3; the D gene is possibly TRBD1 (5 bases). The CDR3 length is 15 residues. Trimming stripped 4 bases from V and 0 bases from J, with 10 bases between. Germline CDR1 is MNHNS and CDR2 is SASEGT.

In this sample, this clonotype turned up a few times. The chain couples TRBV6-2 or TRBV6-3 to TRBJ2-2, with D perhaps being TRBD1 or TRBD2 (5 bases each). The CDR3 loop spans 15 amino acids. Trimming cost V 6 bases and J 4 bases, with 15 bases left between them. In germline, CDR1 is MNHEY, CDR2 SVGEGT. CDR3 protein: CASRQDAGTTGELFF. Written as DNA, the CDR3 is TGTGCCAGCAGACAAGATGCAGGGACCACCGGGGAGCTGTTTTTT.

This clonotype was observed many times. The V gene is TRBV20-1, the J gene TRBJ1-6; D gene ambiguous. The CDR3 is made up of 14 amino acids. V was trimmed by 4 bases and J by 7 bases, leaving 14 bases between them. Germline V gene lookup returns CDR1 DFQATT and CDR2 SNEGSKA (reference sequence). For the CDR3, the DNA is TGCAGTGCTATTGTAGGAGGAGGGAATTCACCCCTCCACTTT. Translation gives CSAIVGGGNSPLHF.

Turning to this clonotype: This may be a read error: a much more frequent sequence differs by one nucleotide. The rearrangement uses TRBV2 and TRBJ2-7; no clear D. V was trimmed by 3 bases and J by 7 bases, leaving 10 bases between them. In germline, CDR1 is SNHLY, CDR2 FYNNEI. CDR3 length: 12 residues. The CDR3 nucleotides are TGTGCCAGCAGTGATGGAACGACGGAGCAGTACTTC. Its translation is CASSDGTTEQYF.